The entry below describes one TCR beta chain. Its antigen is as yet unknown. Repertoires were generated with immunoSEQ multiplex PCR, while TCRdb's copy carries only in-frame clones and drops some. This table has hundreds of thousands of clones, 80% to 90% appearing once. The source of the sample is a study of Ad26.COV2.S vaccination and SARS-CoV-2 variants. Whole-study context: Ad26.COV2.S was injected intramuscularly once or twice, 56 days apart. The study, taken as a whole, reports: In vaccinated individuals, spike-specific CD8+ and CD4+ T cell responses reportedly displayed substantial breadth.

The treatment was: around 19 received Ad26.COV2.S at low or high dose, single or two shots; roughly five received placebo; per-sample allocation not given. Samples came from day 63 after the first vaccine or placebo injection. It was Wuhan-strain SARS-CoV-2 spike that the Ad26 vaccine vector expressed. The CDR3 consists of 13 residues. Trimming took 0 bases from V and 4 from J, leaving 6 bases between them. Germline assignment: CDR1 MNHEY and CDR2 SVGEGT. The clonotype originates from a person between 18 and 65 years old who received the Ad26.COV2.S COVID-19 vaccine or a placebo. V and J are TRBV6-2 or TRBV6-3 and TRBJ1-2, with D perhaps TRBD1 (6 bases). The sequencing used peripheral blood, collected in a trial of Ad26.COV2.S vaccine versus placebo. DNA for the CDR3: TGTGCCAGCAGTTACTCGGGGGCCTATGGCTACACCTTC. Encoded protein: CASSYSGAYGYTF.